This TCR beta chain originates from a study of blood T cell repertoires in COVID-19. Background on the study: Spain, Italy and the United States supplied samples that represented acute and convalescent COVID-19. PBMCs, B-cell-depleted T cells, or T cells were the source of the cDNA or gDNA that made up the material.

In the authors' workflow: Nucleated cell number was recorded as an estimate derived from reference gene primer amplification. Sequencing used immunoSEQ multiplex PCR; TCRdb keeps in-frame clones, though not all of them. From that table come the V and J calls and clone size; the DNA was used to work out D and trimming. This table has 25,000 or so clones, approximately 88% appearing once. Trimming took 0 bases from V and 7 from J, leaving 8 bases between them. This CDR3 contains 14 residues. CDR1 is SGDLS, CDR2 YYNGEE, per germline. The receptor was isolated from a man between 65 and 79 years old in a cohort sampled during active COVID-19. V usage is TRBV9 and J usage is TRBJ1-6; D call uncertain. Sequenced sample: peripheral blood. CDR3 amino acids: CASSVVHTNSPLHF. In nucleotides, the CDR3 is TGTGCCAGCAGCGTAGTACACACAAATTCACCCCTCCACTTT.